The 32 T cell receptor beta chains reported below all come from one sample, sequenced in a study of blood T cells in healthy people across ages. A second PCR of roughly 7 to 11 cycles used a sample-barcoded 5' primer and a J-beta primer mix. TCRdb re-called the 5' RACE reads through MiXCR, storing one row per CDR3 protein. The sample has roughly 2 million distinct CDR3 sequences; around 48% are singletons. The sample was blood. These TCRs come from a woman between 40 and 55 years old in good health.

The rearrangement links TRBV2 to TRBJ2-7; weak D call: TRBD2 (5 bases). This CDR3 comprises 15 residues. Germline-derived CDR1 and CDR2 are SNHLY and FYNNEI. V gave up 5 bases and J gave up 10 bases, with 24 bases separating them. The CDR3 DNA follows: TGTGCCAGCAGTCCCGGCCGGACGGCTCGGGGAATCCAGTACTTC. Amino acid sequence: CASSPGRTARGIQYF.

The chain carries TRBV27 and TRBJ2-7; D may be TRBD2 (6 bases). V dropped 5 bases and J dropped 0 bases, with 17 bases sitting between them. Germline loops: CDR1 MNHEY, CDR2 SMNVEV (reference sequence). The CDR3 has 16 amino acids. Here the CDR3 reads CASSPYSVGSSYEQYF. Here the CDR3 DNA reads TGTGCCAGCAGTCCCTATTCGGTCGGGAGCTCCTACGAGCAGTACTTC.

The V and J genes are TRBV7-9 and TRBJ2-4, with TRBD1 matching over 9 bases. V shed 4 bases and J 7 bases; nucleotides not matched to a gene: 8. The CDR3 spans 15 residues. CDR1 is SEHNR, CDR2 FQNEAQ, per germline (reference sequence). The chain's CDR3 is CASSSRTGAGNIQYF. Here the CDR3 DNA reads TGTGCCAGCAGCTCCCGGACAGGGGCCGGGAACATTCAGTACTTC. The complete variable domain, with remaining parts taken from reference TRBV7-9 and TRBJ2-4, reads DTGVSQNPRHKITKRGQNVTFRCDPISEHNRLYWYRQTLGQGPEFLTYFQNEAQLEKSRLLSDRFSAERPKGSFSTLEIQRTEQGDSAMYLCASSSRTGAGNIQYFGAGTRLSVL.

The CDR3 protein is CAISEQTGGRGYTF. DNA of the CDR3: TGTGCCATCAGTGAGCAGACAGGGGGGAGAGGCTACACCTTC. The chain couples TRBV10-3 to TRBJ1-2, with 9 bases that match TRBD1. CDR3 length: 14 amino acids. Germline V lookup: CDR1 ENHRY, CDR2 SYGVKD. V lost 2 bases to trimming and J lost 8 bases; unmatched junction nucleotides: 6.

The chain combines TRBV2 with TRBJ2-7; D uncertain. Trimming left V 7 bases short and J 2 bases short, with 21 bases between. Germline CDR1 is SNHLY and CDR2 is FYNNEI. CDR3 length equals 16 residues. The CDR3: CASKGRSRENPYEQYF. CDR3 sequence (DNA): TGTGCCAGCAAGGGCAGGAGCCGCGAAAATCCCTACGAGCAGTACTTC.

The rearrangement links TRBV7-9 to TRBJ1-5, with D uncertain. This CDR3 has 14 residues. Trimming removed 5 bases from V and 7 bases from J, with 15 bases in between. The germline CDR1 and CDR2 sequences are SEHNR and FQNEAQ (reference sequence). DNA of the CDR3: TGTGCCAGCAGCGTAGAGGAGGGTTGGCAGCCCCAGCATTTT. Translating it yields CASSVEEGWQPQHF.

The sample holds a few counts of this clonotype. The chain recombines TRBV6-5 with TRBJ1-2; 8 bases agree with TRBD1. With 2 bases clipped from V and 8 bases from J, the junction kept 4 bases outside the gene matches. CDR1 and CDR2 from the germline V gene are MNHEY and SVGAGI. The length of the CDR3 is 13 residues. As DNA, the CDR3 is TGTGCCAGCAGTTACATTGGACAGGGCGGCTACACCTTC. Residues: CASSYIGQGGYTF.

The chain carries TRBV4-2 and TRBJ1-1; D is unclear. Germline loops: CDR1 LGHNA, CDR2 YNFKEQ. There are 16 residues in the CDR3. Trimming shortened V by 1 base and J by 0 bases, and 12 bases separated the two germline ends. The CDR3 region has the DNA TGTGCCAGCAGCCAAGCTAAAGGACTGCTGAACACTGAAGCTTTCTTT. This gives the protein CASSQAKGLLNTEAFF.

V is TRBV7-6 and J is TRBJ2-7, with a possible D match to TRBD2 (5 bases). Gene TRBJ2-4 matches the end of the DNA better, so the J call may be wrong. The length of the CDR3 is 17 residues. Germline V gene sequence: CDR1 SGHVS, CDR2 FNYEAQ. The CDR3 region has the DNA TGTGCCAGCAGCCCCCCCACGGGGTTGGGGGCCAAAAACATTCAGTACTTC. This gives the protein CASSPPTGLGAKNIQYF.

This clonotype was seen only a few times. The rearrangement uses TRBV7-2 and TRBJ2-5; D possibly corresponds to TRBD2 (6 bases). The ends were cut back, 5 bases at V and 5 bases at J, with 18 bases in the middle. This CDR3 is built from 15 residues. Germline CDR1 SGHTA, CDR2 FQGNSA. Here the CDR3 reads CASSPLGVREETQYF. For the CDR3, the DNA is TGTGCCAGCAGCCCTCTTGGGGTTCGGGAGGAGACCCAGTACTTC.

Here the CDR3 DNA reads TGCGCCAGCAGCCAAGTGACGAGTAGGGGGACTGAAGCTTTCTTT. Its translation: CASSQVTSRGTEAFF. The rearrangement links TRBV4-1 to TRBJ1-1; perhaps TRBD1 as D (6 bases). V was clipped by 1 base and J by 5 bases, with 14 bases between them. The CDR3 runs to 15 residues. Germline V gene lookup returns CDR1 MGHRA and CDR2 YSYEKL.

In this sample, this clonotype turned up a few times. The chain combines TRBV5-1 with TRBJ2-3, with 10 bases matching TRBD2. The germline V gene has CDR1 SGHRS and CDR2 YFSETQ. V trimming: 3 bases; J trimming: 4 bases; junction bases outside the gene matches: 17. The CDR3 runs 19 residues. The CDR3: CASSSGSGGPPPEPDTQYF. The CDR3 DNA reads TGCGCCAGCAGCTCCGGTAGCGGGGGGCCTCCCCCGGAACCAGATACGCAGTATTTT.

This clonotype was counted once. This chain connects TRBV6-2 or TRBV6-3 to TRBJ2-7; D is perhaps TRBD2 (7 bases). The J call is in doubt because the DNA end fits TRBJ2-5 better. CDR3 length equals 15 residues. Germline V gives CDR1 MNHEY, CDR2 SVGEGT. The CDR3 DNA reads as TGTGCCAGCAGTTATGGAGGGGCGGGGGCAGAGACCCAGTACTTC. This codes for CASSYGGAGAETQYF.

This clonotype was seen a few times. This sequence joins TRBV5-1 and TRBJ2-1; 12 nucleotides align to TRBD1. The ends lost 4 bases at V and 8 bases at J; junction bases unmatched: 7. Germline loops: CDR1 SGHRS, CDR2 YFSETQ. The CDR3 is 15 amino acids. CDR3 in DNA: TGCGCCAGCAGCCCCGGGACAGGGGGCTTTTATGAGCAGTTCTTC. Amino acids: CASSPGTGGFYEQFF.

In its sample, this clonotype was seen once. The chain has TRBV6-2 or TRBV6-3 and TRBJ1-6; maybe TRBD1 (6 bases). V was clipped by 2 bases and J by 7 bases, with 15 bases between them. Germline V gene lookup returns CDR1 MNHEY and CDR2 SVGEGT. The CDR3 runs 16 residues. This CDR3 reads CASSYRLGTQNSPLHF. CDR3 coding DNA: TGTGCCAGCAGTTACCGCCTTGGGACACAGAATTCACCCCTCCACTTT.

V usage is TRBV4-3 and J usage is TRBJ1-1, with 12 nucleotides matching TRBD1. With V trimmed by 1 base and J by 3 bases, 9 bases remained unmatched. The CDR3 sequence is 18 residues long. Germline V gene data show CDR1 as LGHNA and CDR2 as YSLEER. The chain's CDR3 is CASSQAPGTGGFYTEAFF. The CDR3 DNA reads TGCGCCAGCAGCCAAGCACCAGGGACAGGGGGCTTTTACACTGAAGCTTTCTTT.

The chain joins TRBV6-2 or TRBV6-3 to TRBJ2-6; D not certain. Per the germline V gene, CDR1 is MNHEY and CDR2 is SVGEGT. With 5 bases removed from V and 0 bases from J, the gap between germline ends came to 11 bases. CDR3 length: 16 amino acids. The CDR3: CASSLEFSSGANVLTF. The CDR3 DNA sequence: TGTGCCAGCAGTCTCGAATTCAGCTCTGGGGCCAACGTCCTGACTTTC.

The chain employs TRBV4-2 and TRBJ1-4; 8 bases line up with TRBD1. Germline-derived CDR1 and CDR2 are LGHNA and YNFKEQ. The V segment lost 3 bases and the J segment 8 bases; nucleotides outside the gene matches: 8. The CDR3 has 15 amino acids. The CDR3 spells CASSQETGVDEKLFF. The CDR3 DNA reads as TGTGCCAGCAGCCAGGAGACAGGGGTGGACGAAAAACTGTTTTTT.

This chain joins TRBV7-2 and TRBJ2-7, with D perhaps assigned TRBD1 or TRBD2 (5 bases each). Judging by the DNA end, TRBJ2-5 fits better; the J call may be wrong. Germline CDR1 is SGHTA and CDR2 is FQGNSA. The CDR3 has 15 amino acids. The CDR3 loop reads CASSLAATGRETQYF. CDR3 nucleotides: TGTGCCAGCAGCTTAGCGGCCACGGGGCGAGAGACCCAGTACTTC.

As DNA, the CDR3 is TGTGCCAGCAGCTTAGCCCCCGAACCCAACGTCCTGACTTTC. Amino acids: CASSLAPEPNVLTF. The chain couples TRBV13 to TRBJ2-6; D not resolved. Germline CDR1 reads PRHDT; CDR2 reads FYEKMQ (reference sequence). The ends were cut back, 1 base at V and 8 bases at J, with 9 bases in the middle. The CDR3 runs 14 residues.

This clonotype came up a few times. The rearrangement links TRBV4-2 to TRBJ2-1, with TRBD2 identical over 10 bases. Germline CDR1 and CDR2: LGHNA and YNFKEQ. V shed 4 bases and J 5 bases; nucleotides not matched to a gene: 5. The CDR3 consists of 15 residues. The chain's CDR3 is CASSPIAGGNNEQFF. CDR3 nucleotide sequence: TGTGCCAGCAGCCCAATAGCGGGGGGCAACAATGAGCAGTTCTTC.

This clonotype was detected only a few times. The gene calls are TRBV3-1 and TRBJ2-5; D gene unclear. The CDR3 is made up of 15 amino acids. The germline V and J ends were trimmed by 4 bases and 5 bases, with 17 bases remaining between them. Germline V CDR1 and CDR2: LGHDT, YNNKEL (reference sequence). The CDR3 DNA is TGTGCCAGCAGCCCCCCCCGGTCGCTGACGGAGACCCAGTACTTC. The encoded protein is CASSPPRSLTETQYF.

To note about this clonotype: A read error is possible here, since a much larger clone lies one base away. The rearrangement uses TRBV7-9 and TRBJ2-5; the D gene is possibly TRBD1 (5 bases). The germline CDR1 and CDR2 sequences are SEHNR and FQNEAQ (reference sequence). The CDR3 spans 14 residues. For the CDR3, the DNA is TGTGCCAGCAGCTTAGGACAGATCCAAGGGACCCAGTACTTC. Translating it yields CASSLGQIQGTQYF.

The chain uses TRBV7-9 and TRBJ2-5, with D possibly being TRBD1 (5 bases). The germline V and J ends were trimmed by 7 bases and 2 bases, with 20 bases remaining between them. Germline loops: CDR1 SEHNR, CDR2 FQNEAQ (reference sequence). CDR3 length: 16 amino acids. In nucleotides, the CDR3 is TGTGCCAGCATCCCAGGGATCCGGGCCCTACAAGAGACCCAGTACTTC. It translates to CASIPGIRALQETQYF.

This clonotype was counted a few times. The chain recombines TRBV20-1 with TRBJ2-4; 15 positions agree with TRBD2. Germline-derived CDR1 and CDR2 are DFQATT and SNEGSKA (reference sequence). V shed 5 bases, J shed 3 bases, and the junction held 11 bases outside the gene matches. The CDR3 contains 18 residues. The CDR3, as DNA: TGCAGTGCTGGGGGACTAGCGGGGGGACCAGGAGGCAAAAACATTCAGTACTTC. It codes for CSAGGLAGGPGGKNIQYF.

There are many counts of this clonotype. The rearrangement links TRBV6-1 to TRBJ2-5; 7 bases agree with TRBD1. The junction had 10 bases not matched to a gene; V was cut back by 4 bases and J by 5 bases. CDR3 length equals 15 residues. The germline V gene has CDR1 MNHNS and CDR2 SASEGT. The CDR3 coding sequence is TGTGCCAGCAGTGCTACAACAGGGGTTATTGAGACCCAGTACTTC. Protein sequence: CASSATTGVIETQYF.

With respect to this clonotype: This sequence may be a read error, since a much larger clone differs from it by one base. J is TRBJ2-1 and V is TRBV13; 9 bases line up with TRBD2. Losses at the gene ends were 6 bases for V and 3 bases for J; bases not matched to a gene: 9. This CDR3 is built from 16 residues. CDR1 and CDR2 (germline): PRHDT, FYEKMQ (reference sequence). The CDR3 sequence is CASRRIAGDGYNEQFF. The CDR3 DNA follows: TGTGCCAGCAGGCGGATAGCGGGGGATGGCTACAATGAGCAGTTCTTC.

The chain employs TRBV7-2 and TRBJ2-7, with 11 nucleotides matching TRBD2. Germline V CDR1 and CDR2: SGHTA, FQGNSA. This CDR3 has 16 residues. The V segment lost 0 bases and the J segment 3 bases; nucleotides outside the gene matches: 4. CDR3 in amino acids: CASSLASGGALYEQYF. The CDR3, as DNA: TGTGCCAGCAGCTTAGCTAGCGGGGGGGCTCTCTACGAGCAGTACTTC.

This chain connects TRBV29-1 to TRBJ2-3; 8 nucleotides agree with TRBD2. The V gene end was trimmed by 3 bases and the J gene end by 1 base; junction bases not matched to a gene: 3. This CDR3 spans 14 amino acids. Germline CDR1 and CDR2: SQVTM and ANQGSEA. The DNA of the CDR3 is TGCAGCGTTGAGTCCGGGGGGGGCACAGATACGCAGTATTTT. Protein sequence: CSVESGGGTDTQYF.

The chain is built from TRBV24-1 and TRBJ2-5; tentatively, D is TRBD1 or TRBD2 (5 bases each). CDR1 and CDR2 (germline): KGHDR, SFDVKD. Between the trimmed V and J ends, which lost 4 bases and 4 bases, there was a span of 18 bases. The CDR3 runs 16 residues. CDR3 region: CATSDYLPHGGETQYF. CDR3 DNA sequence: TGTGCCACCAGTGACTACCTACCTCATGGGGGAGAGACCCAGTACTTC.

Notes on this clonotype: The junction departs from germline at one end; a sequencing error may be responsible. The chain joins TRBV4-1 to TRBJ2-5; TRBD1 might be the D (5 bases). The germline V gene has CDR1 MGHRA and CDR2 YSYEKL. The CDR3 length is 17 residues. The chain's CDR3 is CAGSQGKIRGPKETQYF. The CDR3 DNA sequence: TGCGCCGGCAGCCAGGGCAAAATTAGGGGTCCCAAAGAGACCCAGTACTTC.

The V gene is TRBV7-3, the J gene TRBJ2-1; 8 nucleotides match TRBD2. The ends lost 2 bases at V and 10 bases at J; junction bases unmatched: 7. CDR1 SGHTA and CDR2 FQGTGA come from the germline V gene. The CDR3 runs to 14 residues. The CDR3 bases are TGTGCCAGCAGCTTAGGAGCGGGGGCGGGGGAGCAGTTCTTC. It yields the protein CASSLGAGAGEQFF.